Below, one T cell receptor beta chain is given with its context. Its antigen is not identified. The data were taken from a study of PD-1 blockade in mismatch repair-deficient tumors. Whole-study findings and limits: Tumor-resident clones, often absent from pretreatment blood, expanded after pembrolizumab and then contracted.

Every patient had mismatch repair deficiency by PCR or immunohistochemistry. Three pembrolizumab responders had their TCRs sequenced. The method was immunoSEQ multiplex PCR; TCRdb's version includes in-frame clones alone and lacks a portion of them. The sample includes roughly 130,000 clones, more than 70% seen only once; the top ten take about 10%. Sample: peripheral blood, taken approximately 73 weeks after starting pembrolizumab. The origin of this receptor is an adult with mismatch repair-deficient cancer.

The CDR3 nucleotides are TGTGCCAGCAGCAACTCACTAGCATCCAACAATGAGCAGTTCTTC. It translates to CASSNSLASNNEQFF. The chain has TRBV9 and TRBJ2-1; possibly TRBD2 for D (6 bases). This CDR3 comprises 15 residues. Deletions cut 4 bases from V and 5 bases from J, with 16 bases between. CDR1 is SGDLS and CDR2 is YYNGEE in the germline V gene.